Shown below are 22 T cell receptor beta chains from a single sample sequenced in a study of regulatory T cells in long-lasting Graves disease. As for time point: newly diagnosed GD, antithyroid drugs for less than 3 months. With RNA extracted from PBMCs as input, the TCR library was made. In building TCR beta libraries, iRepertoire HTBI primers were used together with Arm-PCR of CDR3 regions. TCRdb processed the multiplex PCR reads anew with MiXCR; each CDR3 protein has one entry. The data hold 350,000 to 450,000 distinct CDR3 sequences, with approximately 16% observed a single time. Another study also made use of these data, one on T cells in Graves' hyperthyroidism and ophthalmopathy.

Material: peripheral blood mononuclear cells (PBMCs), obtained at new diagnosis, from a patient treated with antithyroid drugs. The receptors were sampled from a man aged 40-50 years with Graves disease.

The J gene is TRBJ1-3, the V gene TRBV19, with TRBD1 matching 8 bases. The CDR3 runs 15 residues. The ends lost 3 bases at V and 4 bases at J; junction bases unmatched: 5. Germline-derived CDR1 and CDR2 are LNHDA and SQIVND (reference sequence). DNA for the CDR3: TGTGCCAGTAGTATTGACAGGGGAACCGGAAACACCATATATTTT. It translates to CASSIDRGTGNTIYF.

The count of this clonotype is one. The V gene is TRBV7-9, the J gene TRBJ2-3; D is perhaps TRBD1 or TRBD2 (6 bases each). The CDR3 runs 16 residues. Germline loops: CDR1 SEHNR, CDR2 FQNEAQ (reference sequence). Deletions cut 0 bases from V and 5 bases from J, with 15 bases between. The CDR3 protein is CASSLALPGAGDTQYF. In DNA, the CDR3 is TGTGCCAGCAGCTTAGCGCTTCCGGGGGCGGGAGATACGCAGTATTTT.

Many counts were recorded for this clonotype. The V gene is TRBV2, the J gene TRBJ2-7; TRBD2 might be the D (7 bases). The CDR3 covers 12 residues. V lost 7 bases, J lost 5 bases, and 12 bases lay in between. The germline V gene encodes CDR1 SNHLY and CDR2 FYNNEI. The CDR3 DNA reads as TGTGCCAGCAATAGGGGGAGGGACGAGCAGTACTTC. Translated: CASNRGRDEQYF.

This clonotype has just a few counts. The chain links TRBV6-4 to TRBJ1-6, with D uncertain. CDR3 length equals 17 residues. The germline V gene encodes CDR1 MRHNA and CDR2 SNTAGT. Trimming shortened V by 5 bases and J by 0 bases, and 14 bases separated the two germline ends. The CDR3 DNA reads TGTGCCAGCAGTTACCGGCCAAGCAGCTCCTATAATTCACCCCTCCACTTT. Translating it yields CASSYRPSSSYNSPLHF.

This clonotype was counted ten times or more. The genes are TRBV14 and TRBJ2-2; a possible D gene is TRBD2 (6 bases). Germline V gene sequence: CDR1 SGHDN, CDR2 FVKESK. The V end was cut by 0 bases, the J end by 2 bases, with 13 bases between. The CDR3 extends over 17 amino acids. The CDR3 here is CASSQDWAGRNTGELFF. CDR3 bases: TGTGCCAGCAGCCAAGATTGGGCGGGGAGAAACACCGGGGAGCTGTTTTTT.

This chain joins TRBV3-1 and TRBJ2-5, with TRBD2 matching over 9 bases. CDR1 is LGHDT, CDR2 YNNKEL, per germline (reference sequence). This CDR3 is 16 amino acids long. Losses at the gene ends were 5 bases for V and 5 bases for J; bases not matched to a gene: 12. CDR3 in amino acids: CASSTAGTSLGETQYF. As DNA, the CDR3 is TGTGCCAGCAGCACAGCCGGGACTAGCTTAGGCGAGACCCAGTACTTC.

As to this clonotype: This may come from a read error, since a much larger clone is one base off. The chain couples TRBV5-1 to TRBJ2-3; 7 bases fit TRBD2. Per germline, CDR1 SGHRS and CDR2 YFSETQ. The CDR3 loop spans 21 amino acids. The CDR3 coding sequence is TGCGCCAGCAGCTTGGTGTTGGGTTCGGCGCGGGGGTCCCAAGCCACAGATATGCAGTATTTT. Translation gives CASSLVLGSARGSQATDMQYF.

The V gene is TRBV20-1, the J gene TRBJ1-2, with D possibly matching TRBD1 (5 bases). V was shortened by 3 bases and J by 2 bases, with 16 bases between the two germline ends. The CDR3 extends over 15 amino acids. Germline CDR1 and CDR2: DFQATT and SNEGSKA (reference sequence). CDR3: CSARVTEALNYGYTF. The DNA of the CDR3 is TGCAGTGCTAGGGTGACAGAAGCACTCAACTATGGCTACACCTTC.

This clonotype was found a few times. The chain uses TRBV19 and TRBJ1-1, with 8 bases fitting TRBD1. The germline V gene encodes CDR1 LNHDA and CDR2 SQIVND (reference sequence). The CDR3 consists of 15 residues. After removal of 3 bases from V and 3 bases from J, the junction contained 6 bases not matched to a gene. CDR3 protein: CASSISPTGDTEAFF. The CDR3 bases are TGTGCCAGTAGTATTTCCCCGACAGGGGACACTGAAGCTTTCTTT.

This clonotype was counted at least ten times. The chain combines TRBV5-1 with TRBJ2-3; D unclear. The V end lost 2 bases, the J end lost 2 bases, and 9 bases lay between the germline ends. Germline CDR1 reads SGHRS; CDR2 reads YFSETQ. The CDR3 contains 14 residues. Here the CDR3 DNA reads TGCGCCAGCAGCTTCCAGGACCCCACAGATACGCAGTATTTT. Translation: CASSFQDPTDTQYF.

This clonotype turned up a few times. The chain employs TRBV5-5 and TRBJ2-6, with unresolved D. CDR1 is SGHKS and CDR2 is YYEKEE in the germline V gene (reference sequence). The V end lost 4 bases, the J end lost 0 bases, and 11 bases lay between the germline ends. This CDR3 region has 16 residues. The CDR3 coding sequence is TGTGCCAGCAGCATTGGGATGGCCTCTGGGGCCAACGTCCTGACTTTC. Its translation is CASSIGMASGANVLTF.

This clonotype was counted many times. The chain links TRBV28 to TRBJ1-5; D is possibly TRBD1 (6 bases). Trimming pared 8 bases from V and 4 bases from J, leaving 9 bases between. This CDR3 contains 12 residues. Germline CDR1 reads MDHEN; CDR2 reads SYDVKM. This CDR3 reads CASRQVNQPQHF. The CDR3 nucleotides read TGTGCCAGCCGACAGGTTAATCAGCCCCAGCATTTT.

As concerns this clonotype: It may be a read error: a sequence one base away is much more abundant. The V call is TRBV6-5, the J call TRBJ1-1; TRBD1 agrees at 8 bases. Germline CDR1 MNHEY, CDR2 SVGAGI. The CDR3 extends over 13 amino acids. The V and J ends lost 2 bases and 4 bases, in that order; junction bases with no gene match: 0. The CDR3 loop reads CASSYTGGTEAFF. CDR3 in DNA: TGTGCCAGCAGTTACACAGGGGGCACTGAAGCTTTCTTT.

The rearrangement joins TRBV10-3 to TRBJ1-1; 7 nucleotides agree with TRBD1. Germline CDR1 is ENHRY and CDR2 is SYGVKD. J gave up 1 base and V 6 bases, and 8 bases lay outside the gene matches. The CDR3 loop spans 15 amino acids. The CDR3 region is CAIRARDSKNTEAFF. CDR3 bases: TGTGCCATCAGGGCCCGGGACAGTAAGAACACTGAAGCTTTCTTT.

This clonotype was seen repeatedly, ten times or more. V and J are TRBV28 and TRBJ2-7, with 7 bases that match TRBD1. The ends lost 5 bases at V and 6 bases at J; junction bases unmatched: 13. Germline values: CDR1 MDHEN, CDR2 SYDVKM. The CDR3 has 15 amino acids. The CDR3 reads CASSRGDRERSEQYF. The CDR3 region has the DNA TGTGCCAGCAGTAGGGGTGACAGGGAGCGGTCCGAGCAGTACTTC.

This clonotype has more than one count but fewer than ten. The chain joins TRBV4-1 to TRBJ2-5; maybe TRBD1 (5 bases). The CDR3 sequence is 13 residues long. Per germline, CDR1 MGHRA and CDR2 YSYEKL. V was pared by 7 bases and J by 3 bases, with 12 bases between. In nucleotides, the CDR3 is TGCGCCAGCAAAAATCCGACAGAAGAGACCCAGTACTTC. Translation gives CASKNPTEETQYF.

This clonotype was found many times. The chain employs TRBV11-3 and TRBJ2-5; D call uncertain. This CDR3 is 11 amino acids long. Trimming stripped 5 bases from V and 3 bases from J, with 4 bases between. Germline V gene sequence: CDR1 SGHNT, CDR2 YENEEA. The CDR3 spells CASSQEETQYF. CDR3 DNA sequence: TGTGCCAGCAGCCAGGAAGAGACCCAGTACTTC.

The sample holds a few counts of this clonotype. CDR3 loop: CSASSRGSGGLSSRETQYF. CDR3 bases: TGCAGTGCTAGTTCGCGGGGTAGCGGGGGGCTGTCATCCCGAGAGACCCAGTACTTC. The V and J genes are TRBV20-1 and TRBJ2-5; 10 bases map to TRBD2. After removal of 3 bases from V and 4 bases from J, the junction contained 20 bases not matched to a gene. The CDR3 spans 19 residues. Germline CDR1 reads DFQATT; CDR2 reads SNEGSKA (reference sequence).

This clonotype was detected many times. This chain joins TRBV20-1 and TRBJ1-5, with 7 bases lining up with TRBD1. From germline, CDR1 is DFQATT and CDR2 SNEGSKA (reference sequence). This CDR3 spans 12 amino acids. V was clipped by 6 bases and J by 6 bases; unmatched bases: 5. The CDR3 DNA sequence: TGCAGTGCCTTGACAGGGAGTCAGCCCCAGCATTTT. This codes for CSALTGSQPQHF.

This clonotype was recorded at least ten times. The chain carries TRBV20-1 and TRBJ2-2, with D perhaps being TRBD1 or TRBD2 (6 bases each). Deletions cut 5 bases from V and 2 bases from J, with 18 bases between. The CDR3 has 16 amino acids. CDR1 is DFQATT and CDR2 is SNEGSKA in the germline V gene (reference sequence). The CDR3 here is CSAPDWGASNTGELFF. The CDR3 bases are TGCAGTGCTCCAGATTGGGGGGCTTCAAACACCGGGGAGCTGTTTTTT.

This chain connects TRBV7-9 to TRBJ1-5; tentative D call: TRBD1 (5 bases). V lost 5 bases and J 6 bases, leaving 11 bases between the germline ends. The CDR3 spans 13 residues. Germline assignment: CDR1 SEHNR and CDR2 FQNEAQ (reference sequence). CDR3 bases: TGTGCCAGCAGCCCGGGGGTTATTCAGCCCCAGCATTTT. This sequence encodes CASSPGVIQPQHF.

This clonotype was seen repeatedly, ten times or more. The rearrangement links TRBV4-2 to TRBJ1-4; 8 nucleotides match TRBD1. This CDR3 comprises 16 residues. The V gene end was trimmed by 1 base and the J gene end by 3 bases; junction bases not matched to a gene: 4. Per the germline V gene, CDR1 is LGHNA and CDR2 is YNFKEQ. The CDR3: CASSQAQGVSNEKLFF. DNA of the CDR3: TGTGCCAGCAGCCAAGCACAGGGGGTCTCTAATGAAAAACTGTTTTTT.